This TCR beta chain was identified in a study of blood T cell repertoires in COVID-19. Study context: COVID-19 samples, acute and convalescent, were from the United States, Italy and Spain. PBMCs, B-cell-depleted T cells, or T cells provided the cDNA or gDNA that made up the material.

This clone was picked up one time. Assay: immunoSEQ multiplex PCR; the TCRdb copy retains only in-frame clones and omits some. The table includes just over 250,000 clones, about 87% detected once. Germline CDR1 is SGHTA and CDR2 is FQGNSA. The CDR3 consists of 15 residues. V was clipped by 4 bases and J by 8 bases; unmatched bases: 6. Sequenced input: peripheral blood. This TCR derives from a woman in her forties or fifties with acute or convalescent COVID-19. The chain is built from TRBV7-2 and TRBJ2-1; 12 bases fit TRBD1. The CDR3 region is CASSSGQGAWDEQFF. The DNA of the CDR3 is TGTGCCAGCAGCTCGGGACAGGGGGCTTGGGATGAGCAGTTCTTC. The whole variable domain, filled in from reference TRBV7-2 and TRBJ2-1, reads GAGVSQSPSNKVTEKGKDVELRCDPISGHTALYWYRQSLGQGLEFLIYFQGNSAPDKSGLPSDRFSAERTGGSVSTLTIQRTQQEDSAVYLCASSSGQGAWDEQFFGPGTRLTVL.